A selection of T cell receptor beta chains follows, all from one sample in a study of blood T cell repertoires in COVID-19. Measured with immunoSEQ multiplex PCR; TCRdb has only the in-frame clones, and not every one. This sample yields 350,000 to 400,000 clones, of which roughly 90% are seen a single time; approximately 6.2% belongs to the top ten. The specimen sequenced was peripheral blood. The receptors originated from a man younger than 35 with active or convalescent COVID-19. Each CDR3 is given without its conserved first and last residue. A D gene is named only where the DNA matches it firmly.

D gene,V gene,CDR3 length,J gene,CDR3 protein
TRBD1,TRBV19,15,TRBJ2-6,ASTSGTGLPGANVLT
TRBD1,TRBV7-8,15,TRBJ1-1,ASSLEPGGGVSAEAF
NA,TRBV24-1,11,TRBJ2-2,ATSAGVGGELF
NA,TRBV4-1,12,TRBJ2-7,ASSQGIGAYEQY
NA,TRBV6-5,13,TRBJ1-1,ASSYSDWGDTEAF
NA,TRBV7-2,12,TRBJ2-2,ASSPRQYTGELF
NA,TRBV7-9,12,TRBJ2-7,ASSRDRSGYEQY
NA,TRBV11-2,12,TRBJ1-6,ASSLAPYNSPLH
TRBD2,TRBV18,15,TRBJ2-2,ANSPPSGRADTGELF
TRBD1,TRBV6-5,12,TRBJ1-6,ASSFDRANSPLH
TRBD1,TRBV6-6,12,TRBJ2-3,ASSYRGREDTQY
NA,TRBV5-6,14,TRBJ2-5,ASSRLGGDAQETQY
NA,TRBV4-3,13,TRBJ1-4,ASSLSRTTNEKLF
NA,TRBV27,11,TRBJ1-4,ASSLRRGEKLF
NA,TRBV7-2,14,TRBJ1-3,ASSSTLTGSGNTIY
NA,TRBV30,13,TRBJ1-5,AWSDKHYSNQPQH
NA,TRBV6-5,14,TRBJ2-2,ASSYSIAGAGGELF
TRBD1,TRBV7-9,12,TRBJ2-7,ATRRMTGRDEQY
NA,TRBV13,12,TRBJ1-2,ASSMGTLNYGYT
NA,TRBV18,14,TRBJ2-1,ASSPRTVIGDSGQF
TRBD1,TRBV5-4,14,TRBJ2-7,ASSLPNGQDTYEQY
NA,TRBV18,11,TRBJ2-5,ASSLEAPRAQY
TRBD2,TRBV7-2,14,TRBJ2-1,ASKGSGGTWYNEQF
NA,TRBV14,14,TRBJ2-2,ASSRIRGANTGELF
TRBD1,TRBV28,12,TRBJ1-1,ASGTGGMNTEAF
TRBD2,TRBV7-9,12,TRBJ2-7,ASRPTSGSSKQY
TRBD2,TRBV6-2/TRBV6-3,14,TRBJ2-7,ASSYSGTRPSYEQY
TRBD1,TRBV28,14,TRBJ2-7,ASSTLRGQGADEQY
NA,TRBV28,14,TRBJ2-3,ASSRLRQGGSDTQY
TRBD1,TRBV28,13,TRBJ2-7,ASSFTGTARGEQY
NA,TRBV20-1,9,TRBJ2-7,SPTNYYEQY
TRBD1,TRBV6-5,13,TRBJ2-3,ASSQWQGARDTQY
NA,TRBV19,12,TRBJ1-1,ASSMLGGVTEAF
TRBD2,TRBV5-4,17,TRBJ2-3,ASSLRILAGSSRADTQY
NA,TRBV28,9,TRBJ2-5,ASRQVETQY
TRBD1,TRBV18,11,TRBJ1-6,ASGTALNSPLH
TRBD1,TRBV6-2/TRBV6-3,14,TRBJ1-2,ASSYPDRGRGYGYT
TRBD1,TRBV12-3/TRBV12-4,11,TRBJ1-6,ASRDNRGSPLH
TRBD2,TRBV28,12,TRBJ2-1,ASSVSGTSREQF
NA,TRBV5-5,12,TRBJ2-7,ASSLGLRSYEQY
TRBD1,TRBV2,14,TRBJ1-4,ATRQGGQGAVEKLF
TRBD1,TRBV24-1,12,TRBJ2-1,ATSPWTGANEQF
NA,TRBV27,10,TRBJ1-6,ASRTENSPLH
NA,TRBV18,14,TRBJ1-1,ASSPPFGGRNTEAF
NA,TRBV28,14,TRBJ1-3,ASSAGLRSSGNTIY
NA,TRBV28,12,TRBJ1-4,ASSFDRLNEKLF